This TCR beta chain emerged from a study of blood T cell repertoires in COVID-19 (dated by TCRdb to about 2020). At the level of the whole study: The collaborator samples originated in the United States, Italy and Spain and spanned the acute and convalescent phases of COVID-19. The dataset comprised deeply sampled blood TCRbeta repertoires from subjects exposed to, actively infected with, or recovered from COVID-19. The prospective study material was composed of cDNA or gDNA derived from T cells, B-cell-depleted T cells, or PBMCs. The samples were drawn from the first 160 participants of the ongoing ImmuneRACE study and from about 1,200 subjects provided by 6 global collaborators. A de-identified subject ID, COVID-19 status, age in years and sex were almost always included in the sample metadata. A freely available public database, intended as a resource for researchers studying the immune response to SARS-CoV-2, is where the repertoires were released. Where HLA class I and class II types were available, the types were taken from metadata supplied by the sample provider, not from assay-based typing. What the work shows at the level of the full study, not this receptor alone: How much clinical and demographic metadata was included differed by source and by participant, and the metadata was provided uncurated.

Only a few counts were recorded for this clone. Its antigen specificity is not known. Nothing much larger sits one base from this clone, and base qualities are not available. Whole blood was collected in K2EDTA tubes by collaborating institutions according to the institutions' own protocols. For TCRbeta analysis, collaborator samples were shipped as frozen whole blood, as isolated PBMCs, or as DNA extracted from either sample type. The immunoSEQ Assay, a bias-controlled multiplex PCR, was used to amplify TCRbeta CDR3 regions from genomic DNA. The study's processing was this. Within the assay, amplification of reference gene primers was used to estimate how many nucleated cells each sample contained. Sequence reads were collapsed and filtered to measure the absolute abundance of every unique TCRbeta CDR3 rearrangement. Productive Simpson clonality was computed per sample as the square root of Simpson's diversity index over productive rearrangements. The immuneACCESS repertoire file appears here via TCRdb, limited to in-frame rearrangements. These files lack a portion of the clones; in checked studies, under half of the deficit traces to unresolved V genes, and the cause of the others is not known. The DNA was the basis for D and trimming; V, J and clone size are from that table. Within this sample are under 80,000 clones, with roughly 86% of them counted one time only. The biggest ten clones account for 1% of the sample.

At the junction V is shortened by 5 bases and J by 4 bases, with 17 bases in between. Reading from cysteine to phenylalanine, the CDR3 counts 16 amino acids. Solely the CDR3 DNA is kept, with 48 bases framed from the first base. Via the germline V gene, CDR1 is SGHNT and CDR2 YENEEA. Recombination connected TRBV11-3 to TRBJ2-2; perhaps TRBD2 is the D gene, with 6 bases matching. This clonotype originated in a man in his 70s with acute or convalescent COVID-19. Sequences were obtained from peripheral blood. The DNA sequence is TGTGCCAGCAGCCTCTTCGGGGGAGGATCCACCGGGGAGCTGTTTTTT. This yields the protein CASSLFGGGSTGELFF.